The 25 T cell receptor beta chains listed next were all sequenced from one sample in a study of blood T cell repertoires in COVID-19. Libraries were prepared by immunoSEQ multiplex PCR; TCRdb keeps only in-frame clonotypes and omits some of them. The repertoire holds about 110,000 clones, with 85% to 90% as singletons. Input material: peripheral blood. Receptors originate from a woman of 80 years or more with acute or convalescent COVID-19.

This chain connects TRBV5-1 to TRBJ1-6; 12 positions agree with TRBD1. Germline lookup yields CDR1 SGHRS and CDR2 YFSETQ. With V trimmed by 4 bases and J by 6 bases, 17 bases remained unmatched. This CDR3 is built from 20 residues. This CDR3 is CASSQAGTGGPGGGNSPLHF. CDR3 sequence (DNA): TGCGCCAGCAGCCAGGCCGGGACAGGGGGCCCCGGGGGAGGTAATTCACCCCTCCACTTT. Full variable domain (missing parts from reference TRBV5-1 and TRBJ1-6): KAGVTQTPRYLIKTRGQQVTLSCSPISGHRSVSWYQQTPGQGLQFLFEYFSETQRNKGNFPGRFSGRQFSNSRSEMNVSTLELGDSALYLCASSQAGTGGPGGGNSPLHFGNGTRLTVT.

The chain carries TRBV27 and TRBJ2-5, with TRBD2 matching over 9 bases. Germline trimming cut 5 bases from V and 5 bases from J; bases unmatched to any gene: 9. The length of the CDR3 is 15 residues. Germline values: CDR1 MNHEY, CDR2 SMNVEV (reference sequence). CDR3 residues: CASSVTAGGQETQYF. The CDR3 DNA reads TGTGCCAGCAGTGTGACAGCGGGGGGCCAGGAGACCCAGTACTTC.

The chain recombines TRBV5-6 with TRBJ2-7; the D gene is possibly TRBD2 (5 bases). V dropped 0 bases and J dropped 2 bases, with 12 bases sitting between them. The CDR3 consists of 15 residues. Germline lookup yields CDR1 SGHDT and CDR2 YYEEEE. Here the CDR3 DNA reads TGTGCCAGCAGCTTGGCCAGGAGGTCGGCCTACGAGCAGTACTTC. Protein sequence: CASSLARRSAYEQYF.

Remarks on this clone: The sample has other DNA sequences that encode this CDR3 too. The chain uses TRBV9 and TRBJ2-5; 7 bases map to TRBD2. In germline, CDR1 is SGDLS, CDR2 YYNGEE. CDR3 length equals 15 residues. V lost 0 bases to trimming and J lost 2 bases; unmatched junction nucleotides: 4. As DNA, the CDR3 is TGTGCCAGCAGCGTAGAAGCGGGGCCTCAAGAGACCCAGTACTTC. As protein: CASSVEAGPQETQYF. The complete variable domain, with remaining parts taken from reference TRBV9 and TRBJ2-5, reads DSGVTQTPKHLITATGQRVTLRCSPRSGDLSVYWYQQSLDQGLQFLIQYYNGEERAKGNILERFSAQQFPDLHSELNLSSLELGDSALYFCASSVEAGPQETQYFGPGTRLLVL.

J is TRBJ1-2 and V is TRBV29-1; no clear D gene. Germline CDR1 and CDR2: SQVTM and ANQGSEA. The CDR3 sequence is 14 residues long. V was trimmed by 4 bases and J by 4 bases, leaving 16 bases between them. CDR3 loop: CSVAAATITYGYTF. CDR3 coding DNA: TGCAGCGTTGCTGCCGCGACTATCACCTATGGCTACACCTTC.

The chain uses TRBV14 and TRBJ1-2, with D perhaps TRBD1 (5 bases). Germline V lookup: CDR1 SGHDN, CDR2 FVKESK. The V and J ends lost 4 bases and 9 bases respectively, with 12 bases between them. The CDR3 has 12 residues. The CDR3 loop reads CASSPQGARYTF. In DNA, the CDR3 is TGTGCCAGCAGCCCCCAGGGCGCTCGCTACACCTTC. Based on the CDR3 plus reference TRBV14 and TRBJ1-2, the full variable domain is EAGVTQFPSHSVIEKGQTVTLRCDPISGHDNLYWYRRVMGKEIKFLLHFVKESKQDESGMPNNRFLAERTGGTYSTLKVQPAELEDSGVYFCASSPQGARYTFGSGTRLTVV.

The chain recombines TRBV19 with TRBJ1-4; 9 bases agree with TRBD1. The germline gives CDR1 LNHDA, CDR2 SQIVND (reference sequence). V shed 6 bases, J shed 5 bases, and the junction held 4 bases outside the gene matches. The CDR3 has 14 residues. The CDR3, as DNA: TGTGCCAGTAGCGGGACAGGGTCGAATGAAAAACTGTTTTTT. Translation gives CASSGTGSNEKLFF.

The rearrangement uses TRBV9 and TRBJ2-7, with TRBD1 matching 8 bases. The CDR3 contains 14 residues. Germline loops: CDR1 SGDLS, CDR2 YYNGEE. V shed 0 bases, J shed 3 bases, and the junction held 2 bases outside the gene matches. The CDR3 coding sequence is TGTGCCAGCAGCGTAGGGGACAGGAACTACGAGCAGTACTTC. Translating it yields CASSVGDRNYEQYF. The full variable domain, its missing parts supplied by reference TRBV9 and TRBJ2-7, is DSGVTQTPKHLITATGQRVTLRCSPRSGDLSVYWYQQSLDQGLQFLIQYYNGEERAKGNILERFSAQQFPDLHSELNLSSLELGDSALYFCASSVGDRNYEQYFGPGTRLTVT.

This chain links TRBV11-3 with TRBJ2-2, with unresolved D. The germline gives CDR1 SGHNT, CDR2 YENEEA. The CDR3 runs 14 residues. Trimming pared 2 bases from V and 6 bases from J, leaving 10 bases between. The CDR3 here is CASSLWFGSGELFF. The CDR3 DNA reads as TGTGCCAGCAGCTTATGGTTCGGTTCCGGGGAGCTGTTTTTT.

The CDR3 DNA is TGTGCCAGCAGCACCCAAGCGGGGGACGGAAAGGCAGGGGCGAACACTGAAGCTTTCTTT. Protein sequence: CASSTQAGDGKAGANTEAFF. This chain connects TRBV7-6 to TRBJ1-1; the D gene is possibly TRBD1 (6 bases). The CDR3 totals 20 residues. Germline V CDR1 and CDR2: SGHVS, FNYEAQ. Trimming took 5 bases from V and 1 from J, leaving 29 bases between them.

This chain uses TRBV4-1 with TRBJ2-7; 7 nucleotides match TRBD1. The V segment lost 0 bases and the J segment 7 bases; nucleotides outside the gene matches: 15. Germline V gene data show CDR1 as MGHRA and CDR2 as YSYEKL. The CDR3 is made up of 17 amino acids. CDR3 sequence (DNA): TGCGCCAGCAGCCAAGAGATCACAGGGGCCTTCACGAGTGAGCAGTACTTC. Translated, it gives CASSQEITGAFTSEQYF.

This clone was counted a single time. The chain uses TRBV6-5 and TRBJ1-3; no firm D call. Trimming stripped 8 bases from V and 0 bases from J, with 8 bases between. This CDR3 has 13 amino acids. The germline V gene has CDR1 MNHEY and CDR2 SVGAGI. For the CDR3, the DNA is TGTGCCAGCGCGGTGGTCTCTGGAAACACCATATATTTT. As protein: CASAVVSGNTIYF.

The CDR3 spells CASSFSRNYGYTF. CDR3 nucleotides: TGTGCCAGCAGTTTCTCCCGGAACTATGGCTACACCTTC. The gene calls are TRBV12-3 or TRBV12-4 and TRBJ1-2, with D hard to call. The CDR3 contains 13 residues. V lost 3 bases and J lost 2, with 7 bases in between.

V gene TRBV4-1 combines with J gene TRBJ2-7; a weak D match, TRBD1 (5 bases). From germline, CDR1 is MGHRA and CDR2 YSYEKL. V lost 0 bases and J 6 bases, leaving 9 bases between the germline ends. The length of the CDR3 is 13 residues. The CDR3 region has the DNA TGCGCCAGCAGCCAAGATTCAGGGTTCGAGCAGTACTTC. Protein product: CASSQDSGFEQYF.

The count of this clone is one. V gene TRBV30 combines with J gene TRBJ1-6; the match to TRBD1 covers 7 bases. V lost 3 bases to trimming and J lost 7 bases; unmatched junction nucleotides: 6. In germline, CDR1 is GTSNPN, CDR2 SVGIG (reference sequence). The CDR3 runs to 14 residues. The CDR3 loop reads CAWSLDRFNSPLHF. CDR3 coding DNA: TGTGCCTGGAGCCTGGACAGGTTCAATTCACCCCTCCACTTT.

V gene TRBV24-1 combines with J gene TRBJ2-3; tentatively, D is TRBD2 (6 bases). CDR1 is KGHDR and CDR2 is SFDVKD in the germline V gene. The CDR3 length is 17 residues. V was cut by 7 bases and J by 2 bases, with 21 bases left in between. The CDR3 region is CATSPTWGVADTDTQYF. The CDR3 nucleotides are TGTGCCACCAGCCCGACTTGGGGGGTAGCAGACACAGATACGCAGTATTTT.

V usage is TRBV19 and J usage is TRBJ1-1; possible D gene TRBD1, 5 bases. The CDR3 is 14 residues long. Trimming took 3 bases from V and 8 from J, leaving 16 bases between them. Germline V CDR1 and CDR2: LNHDA, SQIVND (reference sequence). Here the CDR3 DNA reads TGTGCCAGTAGTATGACGACAGTCTGGGGAGAAGCTTTCTTT. Residues: CASSMTTVWGEAFF.

V gene TRBV30 combines with J gene TRBJ1-2, with 8 bases fitting TRBD1. The CDR3 length is 15 residues. CDR1 is GTSNPN, CDR2 SVGIG, per germline (reference sequence). J was trimmed by 4 bases and V by 3 bases; bases with no gene match: 10. CDR3 DNA: TGTGCCTGGAGCACAGGGGGGGTCGGTCCCTATGGCTACACCTTC. This encodes CAWSTGGVGPYGYTF.

J is TRBJ2-1 and V is TRBV6-5; D might be TRBD1 (6 bases). Trimming took 8 bases from V and 0 from J, leaving 8 bases between them. CDR3 length equals 13 residues. Germline V gene lookup returns CDR1 MNHEY and CDR2 SVGAGI. CDR3 region: CASGTNSYNEQFF. The CDR3 bases are TGTGCCAGCGGGACAAACTCCTACAATGAGCAGTTCTTC.

The chain joins TRBV7-9 to TRBJ1-1, with 9 nucleotides matching TRBD1. The germline gives CDR1 SEHNR, CDR2 FQNEAQ (reference sequence). The CDR3 consists of 18 residues. The V and J ends lost 1 base and 5 bases, in that order; junction bases with no gene match: 14. CDR3 in amino acids: CASSLGKGTGILRTEAFF. CDR3 in DNA: TGTGCCAGCAGCTTAGGGAAGGGGACAGGGATTCTTCGGACTGAAGCTTTCTTT.

This clone showed up just a few times. The CDR3 DNA sequence: TGTGCCAGCAGCTTGGTGGCGGCCGCCTACGAGCAGTACTTC. It specifies CASSLVAAAYEQYF. The chain uses TRBV5-5 and TRBJ2-7; D not resolved. This CDR3 contains 14 residues. Germline-derived CDR1 and CDR2 are SGHKS and YYEKEE (reference sequence). V was cut by 0 bases and J by 2 bases, with 9 bases left in between.

This clone has just one count. The chain combines TRBV19 with TRBJ1-2; TRBD1 matches at 7 bases. CDR1 is LNHDA, CDR2 SQIVND, per germline (reference sequence). V gave up 6 bases and J gave up 4 bases; unmatched junction bases: 11. This CDR3 comprises 15 residues. The CDR3 DNA reads as TGTGCCAGTAGCACTCAGACAGGGAGAGGCTATGGCTACACCTTC. Translation: CASSTQTGRGYGYTF. Full variable domain (rest looked up from reference TRBV19 and TRBJ1-2): DGGITQSPKYLFRKEGQNVTLSCEQNLNHDAMYWYRQDPGQGLRLIYYSQIVNDFQKGDIAEGYSVSREKKESFPLTVTSAQKNPTAFYLCASSTQTGRGYGYTFGSGTRLTVV.

The chain is built from TRBV6-4 and TRBJ1-6, with 7 bases identical to TRBD1. Germline lookup yields CDR1 MRHNA and CDR2 SNTAGT. Trimming removed 3 bases from V and 10 bases from J; junction bases left unmatched: 3. The CDR3 runs 13 residues. CDR3 amino acids: CASSEQGGSPLHF. CDR3 bases: TGTGCCAGCAGTGAGCAGGGGGGCTCACCCCTCCACTTT.

This chain joins TRBV5-1 and TRBJ2-7, with 11 bases identical to TRBD2. Trimming cost V 4 bases and J 2 bases; bases outside gene matches: 5. The CDR3 is 15 amino acids. Germline loops: CDR1 SGHRS, CDR2 YFSETQ. For the CDR3, the DNA is TGCGCCAGCAGCATGACTAGCGGGACCCCCTACGAGCAGTACTTC. Protein product: CASSMTSGTPYEQYF.

V is TRBV19 and J is TRBJ2-3, with a weak D call TRBD2 (6 bases). The CDR3 spans 16 residues. CDR1 and CDR2 (germline): LNHDA, SQIVND (reference sequence). The V end was cut by 10 bases, the J end by 8 bases, with 28 bases between. The CDR3 is CATSGAGTGLRGTQYF. CDR3 nucleotides: TGTGCCACCTCCGGGGCGGGGACGGGCCTTCGTGGTACGCAGTATTTT.